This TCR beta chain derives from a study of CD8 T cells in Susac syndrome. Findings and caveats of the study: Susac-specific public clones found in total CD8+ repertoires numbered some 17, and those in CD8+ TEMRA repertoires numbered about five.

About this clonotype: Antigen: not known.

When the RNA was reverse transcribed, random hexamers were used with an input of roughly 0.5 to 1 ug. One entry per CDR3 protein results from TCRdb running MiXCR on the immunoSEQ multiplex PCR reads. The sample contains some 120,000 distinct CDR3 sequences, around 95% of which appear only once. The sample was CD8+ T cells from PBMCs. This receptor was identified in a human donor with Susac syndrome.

The CDR3 sequence is CASSQERTGGCEQYF. Here the CDR3 DNA reads TGCGCCAGCAGCCAAGAACGGACAGGGGGATGCGAGCAGTACTTC. The chain recombines TRBV4-1 with TRBJ2-7; 10 positions match TRBD1. Trimming cost V 0 bases and J 6 bases; bases outside gene matches: 5. CDR1 and CDR2 from the germline V gene are MGHRA and YSYEKL. The CDR3 extends over 15 amino acids.